This T cell receptor beta chain derives from a study of T cell changes during pregnancy in multiple sclerosis. Produced via immunoSEQ multiplex PCR; TCRdb's table is partial and in-frame only. The data contain 50,000 to 70,000 clones, 91% of them singletons. With 5 bases removed from V and 9 bases from J, the gap between germline ends came to 14 bases. Germline V CDR1 and CDR2: SEHNR, FQNEAQ (reference sequence). The CDR3 runs to 13 residues. The sequencing used peripheral blood, collected in the third trimester of pregnancy. The chain combines TRBV7-9 with TRBJ2-1; tentatively, D is TRBD1 (5 bases). This receptor was obtained from a female donor in good health, enrolled as a control in a pregnancy study. The CDR3 region has the DNA TGTGCCAGCAGCGGACAACCTCTTGGTGAGCAGTTCTTC. It codes for CASSGQPLGEQFF.